This T cell receptor (beta chain) comes out of a study of blood T cell repertoires in COVID-19. The V end lost 0 bases, the J end lost 0 bases, and 12 bases lay between the germline ends. In germline, CDR1 is MNHEY, CDR2 SMNVEV (reference sequence). The CDR3 runs to 18 residues. Method: immunoSEQ multiplex PCR; TCRdb's copy keeps in-frame clones and lacks some. The sample records 50,000 to 70,000 clones, around 83% being singletons. This chain joins TRBV27 and TRBJ1-6; D ambiguous. The sequencing sample was made of peripheral blood. This clonotype was obtained from a man aged 45-65 years with active COVID-19. CDR3 loop: CASSLSRQLSSYNSPLHF. The CDR3 coding sequence is TGTGCCAGCAGTTTATCGCGGCAGCTGAGCTCCTATAATTCACCCCTCCACTTT.